Below are 14 T cell receptor beta chains sequenced from a single sample in a study of neurological immune-mediated disorders. Each CDR3 protein is one row after TCRdb ran MiXCR on the 5' RACE reads. Seen here are roughly 56,000 distinct CDR3 sequences, roughly 10% observed once, and the top ten hold approximately 1.8%. Sequencing input: PBMCs. The receptors were gathered from a man in his sixties in good health.

Ten or more counts support this clonotype. The rearrangement joins TRBV29-1 to TRBJ1-6; a weak D match, TRBD1 (6 bases). The CDR3 length is 13 residues. Germline loops: CDR1 SQVTM, CDR2 ANQGSEA. V was shortened by 6 bases and J by 9 bases, with 15 bases between the two germline ends. CDR3 DNA: TGCAGCGTGGCTGAGGGGGTTAGTTCACCCCTCCACTTT. It codes for CSVAEGVSSPLHF.

The J gene is TRBJ2-7, the V gene TRBV5-1, with TRBD1 matching 8 bases. In germline, CDR1 is SGHRS, CDR2 YFSETQ. This CDR3 has 15 amino acids. Trimming at V came to 1 base and at J to 3 bases, leaving 6 bases not matched to a gene. CDR3 loop: CASSLPEQGVYEQYF. CDR3 in DNA: TGCGCCAGCAGCTTGCCCGAACAGGGGGTCTACGAGCAGTACTTC. The whole variable domain, remainder taken from reference TRBV5-1 and TRBJ2-7, is KAGVTQTPRYLIKTRGQQVTLSCSPISGHRSVSWYQQTPGQGLQFLFEYFSETQRNKGNFPGRFSGRQFSNSRSEMNVSTLELGDSALYLCASSLPEQGVYEQYFGPGTRLTVT.

This clonotype was recorded many times. The J gene is TRBJ1-6, the V gene TRBV14; D gene unclear. The germline V and J ends were trimmed by 1 base and 8 bases, with 9 bases remaining between them. Germline V lookup: CDR1 SGHDN, CDR2 FVKESK. The CDR3 loop spans 14 amino acids. The CDR3 DNA follows: TGTGCCAGCAGCCAAGGTCGGTACGATTCACCCCTCCACTTT. This gives the protein CASSQGRYDSPLHF.

This clonotype was seen repeatedly, ten times or more. The CDR3 reads CASSQLGASNQPQHF. CDR3 sequence (DNA): TGTGCCAGCAGTCAACTGGGGGCTAGCAATCAGCCCCAGCATTTT. The V call is TRBV12-3 or TRBV12-4, the J call TRBJ1-5, with a tentative D call TRBD1 (6 bases). The CDR3 covers 15 residues. Trimming took 5 bases from V and 0 from J, leaving 11 bases between them.

This clonotype was counted many times. This rearrangement joins TRBV6-5 to TRBJ1-1; 10 nucleotides line up with TRBD1. V lost 7 bases to trimming and J lost 4 bases; unmatched junction nucleotides: 9. There are 15 residues in the CDR3. Germline V gives CDR1 MNHEY, CDR2 SVGAGI. CDR3 nucleotide sequence: TGTGCCAGCAAAGAGACAGGGGGCGGACTCACTGAAGCTTTCTTT. Residues: CASKETGGGLTEAFF.

This clonotype occurred many times. The chain recombines TRBV7-2 with TRBJ2-7; 13 bases match TRBD2. There are 14 residues in the CDR3. Trimming at V came to 4 bases and at J to 5 bases, leaving 2 bases not matched to a gene. Germline V gene lookup returns CDR1 SGHTA and CDR2 FQGNSA. The DNA for the CDR3 is TGTGCCAGCAGCTGGACTAGCGGGGGCAACGAGCAGTACTTC. Its protein product is CASSWTSGGNEQYF.

Ten or more counts support this clonotype. The chain couples TRBV5-1 to TRBJ2-2; D ambiguous. Between the trimmed V and J ends, which lost 2 bases and 0 bases, there was a span of 5 bases. This CDR3 region has 14 residues. Germline CDR1 SGHRS, CDR2 YFSETQ. The CDR3 nucleotides read TGCGCCAGCAGCTTCGGAACGAACACCGGGGAGCTGTTTTTT. Protein product: CASSFGTNTGELFF.

This clonotype was observed at least ten times. The gene calls are TRBV10-2 and TRBJ2-4, with D perhaps matching TRBD1 (5 bases). Germline assignment: CDR1 WSHSY and CDR2 SAAADI. There are 13 residues in the CDR3. Trimming shortened V by 2 bases and J by 6 bases, and 8 bases separated the two germline ends. CDR3 loop: CASSETDRNIQYF. The CDR3 nucleotides read TGCGCCAGCAGTGAGACAGACAGAAACATTCAGTACTTC.

This clonotype was counted many times. The chain links TRBV7-3 to TRBJ1-1; D is unclear. The CDR3 runs 13 residues. Trimming took off 2 bases at V and 8 bases at J, with 12 bases between the two ends. The germline V gene has CDR1 SGHTA and CDR2 FQGTGA. The CDR3 DNA follows: TGTGCCAGCAGCTTAGAAGAGGCAGAGGAAGCTTTCTTT. Amino acids: CASSLEEAEEAFF.

This clonotype was recorded at least ten times. The rearrangement links TRBV5-6 to TRBJ2-7; D is possibly TRBD1 (5 bases). Trimming removed 4 bases from V and 13 bases from J, with 18 bases in between. Looked up from germline, CDR1 is SGHDT and CDR2 is YYEEEE. The CDR3 covers 12 residues. CDR3 coding DNA: TGTGCCAGCAGCCTCCCAGGGTCCTCCTTATACTTC. This translates into CASSLPGSSLYF.

On this clonotype itself: The junction departs from the called germline gene at one end, perhaps through a read error. This chain connects TRBV12-3 or TRBV12-4 to TRBJ1-1; no clear D. This CDR3 region has 14 residues. CDR3 sequence reads: CASGLQRFNTEAFF. The CDR3 coding sequence is TGTGCCAGCGGTTTGCAACGGTTCAACACTGAAGCTTTCTTT.

The table lists this clonotype with many counts. The chain joins TRBV27 to TRBJ1-6; possibly TRBD1 for D (6 bases). Looked up from germline, CDR1 is MNHEY and CDR2 is SMNVEV (reference sequence). Trimming took 5 bases from V and 7 from J, leaving 15 bases between them. This CDR3 region has 15 residues. In nucleotides, the CDR3 is TGTGCCAGCAGTGGCACAGGGTTCGGGAATTCACCCCTCCACTTT. This sequence encodes CASSGTGFGNSPLHF.

Ten or more counts support this clonotype. The rearrangement links TRBV5-1 to TRBJ2-2, with 8 bases identical to TRBD1. Trimming took 6 bases from V and 0 from J; bases not matched to a gene: 16. The V gene's germline CDR1 is SGHRS and CDR2 YFSETQ. The CDR3 covers 19 residues. CDR3 amino acids: CASTMPTGTGPTNTGELFF. In nucleotides, the CDR3 is TGCGCCAGCACCATGCCGACCGGGACAGGCCCTACGAACACCGGGGAGCTGTTTTTT. The complete variable domain, with remaining parts taken from reference TRBV5-1 and TRBJ2-2, reads KAGVTQTPRYLIKTRGQQVTLSCSPISGHRSVSWYQQTPGQGLQFLFEYFSETQRNKGNFPGRFSGRQFSNSRSEMNVSTLELGDSALYLCASTMPTGTGPTNTGELFFGEGSRLTVL.

This clonotype has ten or more counts. The gene calls are TRBV20-1 and TRBJ2-7; 8 nucleotides line up with TRBD1. The ends lost 0 bases at V and 5 bases at J; junction bases unmatched: 9. CDR3 length equals 15 residues. CDR1 is DFQATT, CDR2 SNEGSKA, per germline (reference sequence). CDR3 nucleotide sequence: TGCAGTGCTAGAGATGGAGGACAGGGTCTCCACGAGCAGTACTTC. Translating gives CSARDGGQGLHEQYF.